This T cell receptor beta chain was captured by sequencing in a study of cytomegalovirus exposure and HLA in healthy donors. This CDR3 contains 15 residues. V lost 5 bases to trimming and J lost 7 bases; unmatched junction nucleotides: 6. The germline CDR1 and CDR2 sequences are SGHRS and YFSETQ. This table comes from immunoSEQ multiplex PCR, and its TCRdb copy is limited to in-frame clones, with some not included. The sample lists about 150,000 clones; about 80% were seen once. Points on this clone: What it binds is not known.

General study findings and limits: Cytomegalovirus-associated status was assigned to about 160 TCR beta chains.

The receptor comes from a man aged 30-40 years in good health and CMV-seropositive. J is TRBJ2-2 and V is TRBV5-1; TRBD1 matches 12 bases. Sequenced input: PBMCs. CDR3: CASSRDRGRDGELFF. The CDR3 DNA follows: TGCGCCAGCAGTCGGGACAGGGGGCGAGACGGGGAGCTGTTTTTT.